The source of this T cell receptor beta chain is a study of response to subunit inactivated influenza vaccine (dated by TCRdb to the late 2010s). In the study overall: To follow how T cells responded to a trivalent subunit inactivated influenza vaccine, the researchers relied on deep quantitative profiling of the T cell receptor repertoire. Results the study describes overall, beyond this receptor: The authors proposed that each seasonal influenza vaccination may bring in only a limited number of new T cells.

This specimen's time point label, per the study, means: 45 days after influenza vaccine administration. Regarding this clonotype: The antigen it binds to is not known. Base quality data are lacking; no much larger clone is found one base away.

The library was produced with RT-PCR. TCRdb lists the instrument as Illumina HiSeq 2500. TCRdb reanalyzed the raw reads on its own, using fastp at Q25 for trimming and MiXCR for clone calling, and kept in-frame beta chains. For every CDR3 protein sequence, its rows merge into one entry that carries the most common genes and DNA. In this sample the table shows 500,000 to 600,000 distinct CDR3 sequences, 10% to 15% of which occur a single time. About an eighth of the sample comes from the top ten. Deletion took 6 bases off V and 7 bases off J, with a span of 15 bases between the germline ends. The CDR3 has 13 amino acids, counting the end cysteine and phenylalanine. Only the CDR3 region is kept as DNA, spanning 39 bases read in frame from base 1. CDR1 and CDR2, per the germline V gene, are SGHAT and FQNNGV.

Recombination linked TRBV11-2 to TRBJ2-5; the D gene is possibly TRBD1, with 5 bases matching. Sequenced here: PBMCs from blood, sampled roughly 45 days after vaccination. The clonotype was recovered from a man aged 45-60 years who received an inactivated influenza vaccine. Donor details come from another sample of the same person, matched by shared clones. The encoded CDR3 is CASRAFGHLTQYF. The DNA sequence reads TGTGCCAGCAGGGCCTTCGGACACTTGACCCAGTACTTC.